The clone carrying this T cell receptor beta chain showed up just a few times. Its antigen is currently unknown. Unique molecular identifiers were present in the TCR beta cDNA libraries. TCRdb analysed the PCR reads with MiXCR anew, one entry per CDR3 protein. The sample includes roughly 800,000 distinct CDR3 sequences, about 53% of them seen just once. Germline V gene lookup returns CDR1 DFQATT and CDR2 SNEGSKA (reference sequence). V lost 4 bases, J lost 8 bases, and 15 bases lay in between. CDR3 length equals 13 residues. The sample belongs to a study of post-analysis software for immune sequencing data. Notes on the study in general: Four or five TRBV segments, including TRBV5-6, TRBV5-1 and TRBV20-1, were more frequent in patients than controls.

The V call is TRBV20-1, the J call TRBJ2-1; perhaps TRBD2 as D (5 bases). Sequenced sample: blood. The clonotype was recovered from a girl between 5 and 17 years old with multiple sclerosis. CDR3 region: CSAMRVSSYEQFF. As DNA, the CDR3 is TGCAGTGCTATGAGGGTTAGTAGTTATGAGCAGTTCTTC.